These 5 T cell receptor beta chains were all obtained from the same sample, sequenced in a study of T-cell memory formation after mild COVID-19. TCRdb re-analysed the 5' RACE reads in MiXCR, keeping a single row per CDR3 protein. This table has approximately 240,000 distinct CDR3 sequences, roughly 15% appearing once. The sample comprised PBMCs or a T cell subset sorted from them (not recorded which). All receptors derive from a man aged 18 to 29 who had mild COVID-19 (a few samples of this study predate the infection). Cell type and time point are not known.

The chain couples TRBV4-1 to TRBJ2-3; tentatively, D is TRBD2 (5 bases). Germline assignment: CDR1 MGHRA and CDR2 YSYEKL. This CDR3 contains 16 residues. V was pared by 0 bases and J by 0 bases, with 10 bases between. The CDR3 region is CASSQEQRPSTDTQYF. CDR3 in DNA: TGCGCCAGCAGCCAAGAACAGCGGCCAAGCACAGATACGCAGTATTTT.

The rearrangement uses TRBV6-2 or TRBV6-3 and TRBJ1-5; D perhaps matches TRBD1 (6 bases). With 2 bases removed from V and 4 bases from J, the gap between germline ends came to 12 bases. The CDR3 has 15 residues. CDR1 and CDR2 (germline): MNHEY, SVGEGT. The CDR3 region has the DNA TGTGCCAGCAGTTACAGCTACACAGGGAATCAGCCCCAGCATTTT. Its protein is CASSYSYTGNQPQHF.

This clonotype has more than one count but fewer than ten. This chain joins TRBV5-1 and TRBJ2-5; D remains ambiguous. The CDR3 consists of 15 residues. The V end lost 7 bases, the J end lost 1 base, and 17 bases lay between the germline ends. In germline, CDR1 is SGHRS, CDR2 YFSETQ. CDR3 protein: CASGPPWAPQETQYF. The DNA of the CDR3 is TGCGCCAGCGGTCCACCGTGGGCACCCCAAGAGACCCAGTACTTC.

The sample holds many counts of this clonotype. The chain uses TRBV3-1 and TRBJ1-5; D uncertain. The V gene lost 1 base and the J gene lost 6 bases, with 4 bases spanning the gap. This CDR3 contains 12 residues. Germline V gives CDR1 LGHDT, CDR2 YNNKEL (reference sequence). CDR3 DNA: TGTGCCAGCAGCCAAGGGGCTCAGCCCCAGCATTTT. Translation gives CASSQGAQPQHF.

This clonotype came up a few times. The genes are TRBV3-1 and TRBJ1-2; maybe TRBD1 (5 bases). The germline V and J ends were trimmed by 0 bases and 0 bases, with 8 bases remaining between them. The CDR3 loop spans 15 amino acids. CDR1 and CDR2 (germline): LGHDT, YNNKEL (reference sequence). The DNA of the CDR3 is TGTGCCAGCAGCCAAGAAACAGGCCCTAACTATGGCTACACCTTC. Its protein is CASSQETGPNYGYTF.